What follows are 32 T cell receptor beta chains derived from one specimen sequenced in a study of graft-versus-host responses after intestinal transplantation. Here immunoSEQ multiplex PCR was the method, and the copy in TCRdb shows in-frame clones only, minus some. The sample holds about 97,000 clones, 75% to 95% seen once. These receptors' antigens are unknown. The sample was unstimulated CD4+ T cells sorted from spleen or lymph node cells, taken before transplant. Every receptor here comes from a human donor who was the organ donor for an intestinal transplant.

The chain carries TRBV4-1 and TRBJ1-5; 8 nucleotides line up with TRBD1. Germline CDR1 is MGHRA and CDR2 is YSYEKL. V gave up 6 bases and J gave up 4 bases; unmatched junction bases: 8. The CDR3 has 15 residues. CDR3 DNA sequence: TGCGCCAGCAGTAGGATGACAGGGGTGAATCAGCCCCAGCATTTT. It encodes CASSRMTGVNQPQHF.

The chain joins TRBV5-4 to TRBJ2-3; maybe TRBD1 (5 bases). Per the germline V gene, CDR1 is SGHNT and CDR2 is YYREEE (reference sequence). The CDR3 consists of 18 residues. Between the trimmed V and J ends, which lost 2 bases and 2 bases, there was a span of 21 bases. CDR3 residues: CASSLSRRVWVNTDTQYF. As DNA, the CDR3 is TGTGCCAGCAGCTTAAGCCGCAGGGTTTGGGTCAACACAGATACGCAGTATTTT.

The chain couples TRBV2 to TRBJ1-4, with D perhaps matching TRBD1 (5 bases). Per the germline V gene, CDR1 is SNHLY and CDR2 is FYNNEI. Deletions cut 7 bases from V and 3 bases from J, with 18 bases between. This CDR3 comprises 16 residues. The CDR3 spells CASTGPPGNPNEKLFF. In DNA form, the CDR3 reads TGTGCCAGCACAGGCCCCCCAGGGAATCCTAATGAAAAACTGTTTTTT.

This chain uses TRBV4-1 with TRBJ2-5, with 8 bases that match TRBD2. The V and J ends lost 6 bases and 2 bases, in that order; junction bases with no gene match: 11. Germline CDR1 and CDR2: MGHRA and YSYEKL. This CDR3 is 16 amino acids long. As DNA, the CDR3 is TGCGCCAGCAGTCACACCCATAGCGGGGCTCAAGAGACCCAGTACTTC. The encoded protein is CASSHTHSGAQETQYF.

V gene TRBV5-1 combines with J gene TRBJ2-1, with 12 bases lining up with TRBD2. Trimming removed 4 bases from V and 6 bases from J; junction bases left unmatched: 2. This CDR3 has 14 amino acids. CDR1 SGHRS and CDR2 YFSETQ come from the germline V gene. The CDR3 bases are TGCGCCAGCAGCCGGACTAGCGGGGCCAATGAGCAGTTCTTC. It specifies CASSRTSGANEQFF.

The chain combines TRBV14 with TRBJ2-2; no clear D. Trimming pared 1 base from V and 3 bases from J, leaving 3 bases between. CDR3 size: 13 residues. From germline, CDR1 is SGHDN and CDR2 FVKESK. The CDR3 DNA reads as TGTGCCAGCAGCCAAGTCGACACCGGGGAGCTGTTTTTT. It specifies CASSQVDTGELFF.

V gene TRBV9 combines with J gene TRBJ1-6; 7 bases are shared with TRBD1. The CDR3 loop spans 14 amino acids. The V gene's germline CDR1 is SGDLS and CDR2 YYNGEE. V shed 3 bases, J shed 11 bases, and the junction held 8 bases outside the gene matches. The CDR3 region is CASSARQGGTPLHF. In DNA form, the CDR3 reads TGTGCCAGCAGCGCCCGACAGGGCGGGACACCCCTCCACTTT.

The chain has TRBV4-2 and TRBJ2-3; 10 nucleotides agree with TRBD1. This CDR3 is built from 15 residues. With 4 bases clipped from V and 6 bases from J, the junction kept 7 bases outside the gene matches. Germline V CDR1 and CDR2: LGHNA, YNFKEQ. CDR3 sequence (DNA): TGTGCCAGCAGCCCTCGACAGGGGGCGGTTGATACGCAGTATTTT. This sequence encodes CASSPRQGAVDTQYF.

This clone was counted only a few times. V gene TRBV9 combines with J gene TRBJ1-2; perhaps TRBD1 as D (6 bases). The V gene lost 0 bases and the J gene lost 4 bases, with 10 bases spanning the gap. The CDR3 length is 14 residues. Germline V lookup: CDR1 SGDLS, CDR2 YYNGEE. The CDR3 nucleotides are TGTGCCAGCAGCGTAGCAGGGGTCGGCTATGGCTACACCTTC. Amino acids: CASSVAGVGYGYTF.

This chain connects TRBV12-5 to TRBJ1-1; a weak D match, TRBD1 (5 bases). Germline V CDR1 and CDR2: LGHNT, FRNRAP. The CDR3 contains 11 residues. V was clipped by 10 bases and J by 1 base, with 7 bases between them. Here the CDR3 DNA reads TGTGCTACCAGGGCGAACACTGAAGCTTTCTTT. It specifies CATRANTEAFF.

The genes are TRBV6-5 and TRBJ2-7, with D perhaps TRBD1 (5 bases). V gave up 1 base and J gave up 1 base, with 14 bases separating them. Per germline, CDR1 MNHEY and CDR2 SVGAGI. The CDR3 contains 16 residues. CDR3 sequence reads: CASSYFRLGASYEQYF. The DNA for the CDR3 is TGTGCCAGCAGTTACTTCCGCCTAGGGGCTTCCTACGAGCAGTACTTC.

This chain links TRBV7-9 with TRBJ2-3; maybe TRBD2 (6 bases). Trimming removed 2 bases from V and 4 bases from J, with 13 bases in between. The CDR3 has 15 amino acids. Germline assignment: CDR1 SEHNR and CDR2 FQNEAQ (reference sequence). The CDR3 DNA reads TGTGCCAGCAGCTTACCGGCGGGGTGGGCAGATACGCAGTATTTT. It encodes CASSLPAGWADTQYF.

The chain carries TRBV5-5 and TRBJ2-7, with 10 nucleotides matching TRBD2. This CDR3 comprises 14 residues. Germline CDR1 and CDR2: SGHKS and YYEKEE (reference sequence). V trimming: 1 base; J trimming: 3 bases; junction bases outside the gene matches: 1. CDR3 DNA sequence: TGTGCCAGCAGCTTGACTAGCGGGATCTACGAGCAGTACTTC. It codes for CASSLTSGIYEQYF.

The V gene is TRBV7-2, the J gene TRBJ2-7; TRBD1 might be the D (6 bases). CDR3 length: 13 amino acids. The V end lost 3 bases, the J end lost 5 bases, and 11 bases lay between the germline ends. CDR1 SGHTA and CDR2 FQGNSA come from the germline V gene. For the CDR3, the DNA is TGTGCCAGCAGCTTTACAGGGACCCACGAGCAGTACTTC. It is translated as CASSFTGTHEQYF.

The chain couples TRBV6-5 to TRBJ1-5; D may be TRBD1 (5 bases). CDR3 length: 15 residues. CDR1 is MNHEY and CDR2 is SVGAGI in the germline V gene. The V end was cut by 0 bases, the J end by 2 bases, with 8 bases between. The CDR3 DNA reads TGTGCCAGCAGTTACTCCGGGGGTGGCAATCAGCCCCAGCATTTT. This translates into CASSYSGGGNQPQHF.

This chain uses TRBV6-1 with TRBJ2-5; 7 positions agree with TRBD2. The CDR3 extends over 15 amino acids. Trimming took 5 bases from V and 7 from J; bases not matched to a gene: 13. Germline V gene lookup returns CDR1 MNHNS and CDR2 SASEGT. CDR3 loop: CASSLHRSGGGTQYF. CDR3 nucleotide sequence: TGTGCCAGCAGTCTACACCGATCGGGGGGAGGGACCCAGTACTTC.

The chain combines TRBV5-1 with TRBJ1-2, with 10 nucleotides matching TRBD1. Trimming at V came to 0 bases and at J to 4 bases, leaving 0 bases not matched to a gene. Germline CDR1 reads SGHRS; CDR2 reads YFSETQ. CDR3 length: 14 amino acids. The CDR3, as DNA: TGCGCCAGCAGCTTGGGACAGGGGGCCTATGGCTACACCTTC. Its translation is CASSLGQGAYGYTF.

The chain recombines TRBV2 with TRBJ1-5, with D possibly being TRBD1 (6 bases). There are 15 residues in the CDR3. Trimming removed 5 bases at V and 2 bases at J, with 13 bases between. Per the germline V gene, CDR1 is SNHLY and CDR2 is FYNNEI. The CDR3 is CASSPQGFGNQPQHF. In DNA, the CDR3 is TGTGCCAGCAGTCCTCAGGGGTTTGGCAATCAGCCCCAGCATTTT.

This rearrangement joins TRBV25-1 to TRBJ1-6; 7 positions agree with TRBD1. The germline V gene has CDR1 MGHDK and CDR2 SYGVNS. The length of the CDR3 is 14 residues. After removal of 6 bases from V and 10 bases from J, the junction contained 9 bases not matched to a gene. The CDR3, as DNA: TGTGCCAGCAGAATGACAGGGAACCTATCACCCCTCCACTTT. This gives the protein CASRMTGNLSPLHF.

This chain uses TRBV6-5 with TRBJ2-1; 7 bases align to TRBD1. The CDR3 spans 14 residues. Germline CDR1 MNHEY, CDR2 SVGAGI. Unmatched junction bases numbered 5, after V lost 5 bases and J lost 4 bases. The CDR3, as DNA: TGTGCCAGCAGTCCCGACAGGGCTTACAATGAGCAGTTCTTC. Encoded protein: CASSPDRAYNEQFF.

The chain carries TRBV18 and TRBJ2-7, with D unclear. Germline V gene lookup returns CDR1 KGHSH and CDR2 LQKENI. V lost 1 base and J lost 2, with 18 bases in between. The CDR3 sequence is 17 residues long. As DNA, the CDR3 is TGTGCCAGCTCACCACGAAGGCAATTAGGTGAGGCCTACGAGCAGTACTTC. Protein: CASSPRRQLGEAYEQYF.

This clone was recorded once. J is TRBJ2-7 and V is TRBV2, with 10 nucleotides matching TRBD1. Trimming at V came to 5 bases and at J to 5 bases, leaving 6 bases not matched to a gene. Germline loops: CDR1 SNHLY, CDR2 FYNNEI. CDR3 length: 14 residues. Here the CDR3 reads CASSTGQGIHEQYF. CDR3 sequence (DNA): TGTGCCAGCAGTACGGGACAGGGGATCCACGAGCAGTACTTC.

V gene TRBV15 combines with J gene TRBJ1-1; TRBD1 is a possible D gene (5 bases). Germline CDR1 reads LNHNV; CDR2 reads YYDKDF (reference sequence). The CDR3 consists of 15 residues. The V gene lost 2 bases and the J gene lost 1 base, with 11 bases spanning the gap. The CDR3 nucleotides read TGTGCCACCAGCAGACAGGGCTTGGGGAACACTGAAGCTTTCTTT. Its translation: CATSRQGLGNTEAFF.

This CDR3 is CASRSYGSTDTQYF. The CDR3, as DNA: TGTGCCAGTAGATCTTACGGGTCGACAGATACGCAGTATTTT. The rearrangement uses TRBV19 and TRBJ2-3; D remains unclear. The length of the CDR3 is 14 residues. V lost 6 bases and J lost 3, with 13 bases in between. Germline CDR1 and CDR2: LNHDA and SQIVND (reference sequence).

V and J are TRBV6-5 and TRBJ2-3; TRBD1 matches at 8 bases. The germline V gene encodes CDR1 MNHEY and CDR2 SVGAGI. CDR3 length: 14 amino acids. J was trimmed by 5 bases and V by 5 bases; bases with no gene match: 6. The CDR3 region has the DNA TGTGCCAGCAGTCGGAGGACAGGGATAGATACGCAGTATTTT. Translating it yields CASSRRTGIDTQYF.

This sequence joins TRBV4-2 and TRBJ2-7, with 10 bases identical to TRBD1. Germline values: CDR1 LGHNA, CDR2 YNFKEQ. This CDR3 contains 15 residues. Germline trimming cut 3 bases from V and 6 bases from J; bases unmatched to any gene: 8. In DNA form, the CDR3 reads TGTGCCAGCAGCCACCCAACCGGGACAGGGGTCGAGCAGTACTTC. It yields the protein CASSHPTGTGVEQYF.

In DNA form, the CDR3 reads TGCACCAGCAGCGACAGGGATCAAAGGGGACAGGAGAACACTGAAGCTTTCTTT. Translated: CTSSDRDQRGQENTEAFF. J is TRBJ1-1 and V is TRBV1; TRBD1, the table's D call, was not compared with the DNA. TRBV1 is a known pseudogene. The CDR3 is made up of 18 amino acids.

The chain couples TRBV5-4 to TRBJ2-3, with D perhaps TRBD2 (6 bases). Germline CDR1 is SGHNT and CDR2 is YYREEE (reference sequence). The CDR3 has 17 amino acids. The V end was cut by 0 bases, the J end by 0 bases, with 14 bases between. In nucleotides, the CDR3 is TGTGCCAGCAGCTTGGCCCCTTGGCGGGGTAGCACAGATACGCAGTATTTT. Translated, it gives CASSLAPWRGSTDTQYF.

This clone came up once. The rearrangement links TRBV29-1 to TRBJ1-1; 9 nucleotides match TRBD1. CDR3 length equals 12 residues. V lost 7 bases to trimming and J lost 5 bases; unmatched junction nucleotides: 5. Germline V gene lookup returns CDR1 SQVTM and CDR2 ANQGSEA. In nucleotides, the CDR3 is TGCAGCGGCCACAGGGGGCGGACTGAAGCTTTCTTT. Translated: CSGHRGRTEAFF.

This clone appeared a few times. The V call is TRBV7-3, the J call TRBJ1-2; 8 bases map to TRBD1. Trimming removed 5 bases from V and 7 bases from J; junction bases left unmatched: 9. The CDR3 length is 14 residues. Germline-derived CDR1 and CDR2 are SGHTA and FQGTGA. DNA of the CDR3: TGTGCCAGCAGCCCACACGAAGGACAGGGTGGCTACACCTTC. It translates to CASSPHEGQGGYTF.

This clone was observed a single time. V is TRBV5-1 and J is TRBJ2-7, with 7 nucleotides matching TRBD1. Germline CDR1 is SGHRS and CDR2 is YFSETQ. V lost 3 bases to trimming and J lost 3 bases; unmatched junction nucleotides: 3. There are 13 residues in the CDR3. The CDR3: CASSWQGDYEQYF. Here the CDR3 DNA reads TGCGCCAGCAGCTGGCAGGGGGACTACGAGCAGTACTTC.

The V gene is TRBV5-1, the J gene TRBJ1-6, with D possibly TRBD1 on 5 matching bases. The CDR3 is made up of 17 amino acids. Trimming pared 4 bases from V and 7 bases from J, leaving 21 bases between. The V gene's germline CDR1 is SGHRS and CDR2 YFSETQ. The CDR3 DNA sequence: TGCGCCAGCAGCGCCACATCGACCAGGGTTATGAATTCACCCCTCCACTTT. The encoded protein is CASSATSTRVMNSPLHF.